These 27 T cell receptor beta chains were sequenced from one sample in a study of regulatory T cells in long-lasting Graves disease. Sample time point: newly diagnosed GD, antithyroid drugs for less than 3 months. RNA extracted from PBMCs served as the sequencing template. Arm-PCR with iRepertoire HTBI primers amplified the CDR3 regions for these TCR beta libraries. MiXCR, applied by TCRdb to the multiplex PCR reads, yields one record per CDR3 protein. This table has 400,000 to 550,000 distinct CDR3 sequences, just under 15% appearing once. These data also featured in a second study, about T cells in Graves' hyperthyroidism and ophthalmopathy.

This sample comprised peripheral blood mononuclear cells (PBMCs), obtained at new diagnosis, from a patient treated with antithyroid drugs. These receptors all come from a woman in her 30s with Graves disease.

The CDR3 is CATSENRVPTDTQYF. CDR3 bases: TGTGCCACCAGTGAAAACAGGGTCCCCACAGATACGCAGTATTTT. The chain couples TRBV24-1 to TRBJ2-3; possibly TRBD1 for D (6 bases). This CDR3 is 15 amino acids long. V lost 4 bases, J lost 2 bases, and 12 bases lay in between. CDR1 and CDR2 from the germline V gene are KGHDR and SFDVKD.

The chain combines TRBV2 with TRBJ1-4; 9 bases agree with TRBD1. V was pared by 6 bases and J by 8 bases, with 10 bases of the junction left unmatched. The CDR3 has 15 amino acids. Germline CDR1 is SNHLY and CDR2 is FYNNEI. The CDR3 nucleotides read TGTGCCAGCAGCTACAGGGGGCCCTTTGACGAAAAACTGTTTTTT. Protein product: CASSYRGPFDEKLFF. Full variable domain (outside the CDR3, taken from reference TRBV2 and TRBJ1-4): EPEVTQTPSHQVTQMGQEVILRCVPISNHLYFYWYRQILGQKVEFLVSFYNNEISEKSEIFDDQFSVERPDGSNFTLKIRSTKLEDSAMYFCASSYRGPFDEKLFFGSGTQLSVL.

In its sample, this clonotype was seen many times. For the CDR3, the DNA is TGCGCCAGCAGCTTGGTCCCAGGGGTCCAGGACGAGCAGTACTTC. As protein: CASSLVPGVQDEQYF. The J gene is TRBJ2-7, the V gene TRBV5-1; weak D call: TRBD1 (6 bases). CDR3 length: 15 residues. V was pared by 0 bases and J by 5 bases, with 15 bases between. Germline V gives CDR1 SGHRS, CDR2 YFSETQ.

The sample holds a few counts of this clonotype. The CDR3, as DNA: TGTGCCATCAGTGAGCTTACAGGGGGCTCTGGGGCCAACGTCCTGACTTTC. Its translation: CAISELTGGSGANVLTF. The chain couples TRBV10-3 to TRBJ2-6; TRBD1 aligns across 8 bases. Trimming took 2 bases from V and 0 from J; bases not matched to a gene: 3. The CDR3 consists of 17 residues. CDR1 is ENHRY, CDR2 SYGVKD, per germline.

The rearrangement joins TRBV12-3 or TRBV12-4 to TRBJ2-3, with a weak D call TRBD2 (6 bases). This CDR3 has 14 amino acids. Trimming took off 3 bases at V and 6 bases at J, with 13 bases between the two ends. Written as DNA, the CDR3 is TGTGCCAGCAGTTTTACTAGCTGGCCCGATACGCAGTATTTT. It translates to CASSFTSWPDTQYF.

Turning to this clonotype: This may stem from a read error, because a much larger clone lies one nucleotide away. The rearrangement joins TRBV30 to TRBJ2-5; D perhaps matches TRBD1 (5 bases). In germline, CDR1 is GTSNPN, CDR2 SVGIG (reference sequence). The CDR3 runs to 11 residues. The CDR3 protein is CSWSVRGTQYF. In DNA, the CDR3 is TGTTCCTGGAGTGTAAGGGGGACCCAGTACTTC.

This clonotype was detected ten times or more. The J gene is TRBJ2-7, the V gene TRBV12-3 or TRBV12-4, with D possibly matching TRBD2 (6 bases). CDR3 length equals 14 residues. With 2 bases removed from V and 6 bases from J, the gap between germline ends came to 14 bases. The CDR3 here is CASSLSGGRSEQYF. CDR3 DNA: TGTGCCAGCAGTTTATCCGGGGGTAGGTCCGAGCAGTACTTC.

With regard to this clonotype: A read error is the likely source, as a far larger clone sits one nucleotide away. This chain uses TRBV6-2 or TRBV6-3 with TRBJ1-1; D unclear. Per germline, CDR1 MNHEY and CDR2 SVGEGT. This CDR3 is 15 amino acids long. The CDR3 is CASSATIHLNTEALF. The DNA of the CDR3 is TGTGCCAGCAGTGCCACCATCCATCTGAACACTGAAGCTCTCTTT.

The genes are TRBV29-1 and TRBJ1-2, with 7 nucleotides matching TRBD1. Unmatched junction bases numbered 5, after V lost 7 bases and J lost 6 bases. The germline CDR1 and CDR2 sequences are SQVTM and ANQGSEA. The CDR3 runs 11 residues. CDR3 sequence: CSERDSNGYTF. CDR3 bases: TGCAGCGAGCGGGACAGCAATGGCTACACCTTC.

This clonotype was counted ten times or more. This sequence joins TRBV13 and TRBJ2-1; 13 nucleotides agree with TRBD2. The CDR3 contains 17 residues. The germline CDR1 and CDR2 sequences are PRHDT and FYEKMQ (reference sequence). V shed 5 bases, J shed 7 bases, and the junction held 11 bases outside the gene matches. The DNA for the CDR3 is TGTGCCAGCAGCACGGGACTAGCGGGATTGTCCGGGAATGAGCAGTTCTTC. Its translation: CASSTGLAGLSGNEQFF.

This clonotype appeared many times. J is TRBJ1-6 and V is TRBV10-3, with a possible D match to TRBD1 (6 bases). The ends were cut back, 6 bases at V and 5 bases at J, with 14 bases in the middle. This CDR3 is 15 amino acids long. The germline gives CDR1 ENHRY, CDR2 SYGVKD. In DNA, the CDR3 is TGTGCCATCAGGGCGGACAGACTGAATAATTCACCCCTCCACTTT. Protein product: CAIRADRLNNSPLHF.

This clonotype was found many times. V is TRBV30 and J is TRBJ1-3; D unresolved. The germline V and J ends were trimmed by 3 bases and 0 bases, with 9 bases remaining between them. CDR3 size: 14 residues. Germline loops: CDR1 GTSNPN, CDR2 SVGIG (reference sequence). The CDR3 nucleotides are TGTGCCTGGAGGGCGCCCGGCTCTGGAAACACCATATATTTT. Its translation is CAWRAPGSGNTIYF.

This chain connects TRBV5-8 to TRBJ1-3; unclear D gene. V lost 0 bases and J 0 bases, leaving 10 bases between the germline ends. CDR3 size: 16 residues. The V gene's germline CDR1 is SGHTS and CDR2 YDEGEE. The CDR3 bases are TGTGCCAGCAGCTTGGCCGTCACATCCTCTGGAAACACCATATATTTT. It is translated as CASSLAVTSSGNTIYF.

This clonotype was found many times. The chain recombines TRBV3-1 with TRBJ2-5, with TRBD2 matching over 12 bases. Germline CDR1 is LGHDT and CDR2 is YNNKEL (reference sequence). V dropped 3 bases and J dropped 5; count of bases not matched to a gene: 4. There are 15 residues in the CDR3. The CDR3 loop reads CASSHLAGGPETQYF. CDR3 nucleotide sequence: TGTGCCAGCAGCCATCTAGCGGGAGGGCCTGAGACCCAGTACTTC.

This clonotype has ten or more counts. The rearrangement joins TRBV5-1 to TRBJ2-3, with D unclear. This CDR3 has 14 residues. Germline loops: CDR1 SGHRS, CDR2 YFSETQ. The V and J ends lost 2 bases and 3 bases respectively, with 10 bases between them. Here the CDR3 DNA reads TGCGCCAGCAGCTTCTCGGATCCGACAGATACGCAGTATTTT. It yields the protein CASSFSDPTDTQYF.

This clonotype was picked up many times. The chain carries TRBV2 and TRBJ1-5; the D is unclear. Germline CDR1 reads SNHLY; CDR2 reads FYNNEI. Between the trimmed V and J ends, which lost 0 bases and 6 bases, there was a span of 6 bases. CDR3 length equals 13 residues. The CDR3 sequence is CASSEALRQPQHF. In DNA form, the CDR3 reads TGTGCCAGCAGTGAAGCGCTTCGTCAGCCCCAGCATTTT.

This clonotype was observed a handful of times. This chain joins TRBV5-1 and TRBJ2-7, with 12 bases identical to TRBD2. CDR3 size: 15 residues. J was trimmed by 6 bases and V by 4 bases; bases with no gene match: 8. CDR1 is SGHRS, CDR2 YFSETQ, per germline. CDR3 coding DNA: TGCGCCAGCAGCCCCCAACCTAGCGGGAGGGGCGAGCAGTACTTC. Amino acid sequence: CASSPQPSGRGEQYF. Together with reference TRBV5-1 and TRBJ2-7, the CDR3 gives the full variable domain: KAGVTQTPRYLIKTRGQQVTLSCSPISGHRSVSWYQQTPGQGLQFLFEYFSETQRNKGNFPGRFSGRQFSNSRSEMNVSTLELGDSALYLCASSPQPSGRGEQYFGPGTRLTVT.

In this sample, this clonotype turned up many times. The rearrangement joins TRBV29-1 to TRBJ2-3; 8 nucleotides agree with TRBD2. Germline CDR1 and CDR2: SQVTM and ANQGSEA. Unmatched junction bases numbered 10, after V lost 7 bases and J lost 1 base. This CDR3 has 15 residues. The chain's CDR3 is CSASEGLARTDTQYF. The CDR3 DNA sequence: TGCAGCGCCTCCGAAGGACTAGCCCGCACAGATACGCAGTATTTT.

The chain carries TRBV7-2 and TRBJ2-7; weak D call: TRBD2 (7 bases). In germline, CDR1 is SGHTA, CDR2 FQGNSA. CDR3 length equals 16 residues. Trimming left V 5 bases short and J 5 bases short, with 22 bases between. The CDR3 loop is CASSPQGRGRVDEQYF. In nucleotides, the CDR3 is TGTGCCAGCAGCCCTCAGGGGCGGGGGCGAGTCGACGAGCAGTACTTC.

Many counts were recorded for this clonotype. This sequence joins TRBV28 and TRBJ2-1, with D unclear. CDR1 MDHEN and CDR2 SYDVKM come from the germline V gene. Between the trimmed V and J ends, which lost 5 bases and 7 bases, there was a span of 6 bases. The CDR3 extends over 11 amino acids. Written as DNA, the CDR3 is TGTGCCAGCAGTGCTTTTAATGAGCAGTTCTTC. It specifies CASSAFNEQFF.

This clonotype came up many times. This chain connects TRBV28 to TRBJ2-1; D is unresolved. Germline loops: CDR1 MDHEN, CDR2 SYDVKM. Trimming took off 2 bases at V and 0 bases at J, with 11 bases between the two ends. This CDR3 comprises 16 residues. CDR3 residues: CASSLLEESSYNEQFF. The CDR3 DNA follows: TGTGCCAGCAGTTTACTGGAAGAGAGCTCCTACAATGAGCAGTTCTTC.

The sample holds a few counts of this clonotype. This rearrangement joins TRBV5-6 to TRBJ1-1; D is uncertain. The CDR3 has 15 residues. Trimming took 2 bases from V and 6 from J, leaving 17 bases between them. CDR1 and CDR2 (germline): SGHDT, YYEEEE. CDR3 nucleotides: TGTGCCAGCAGCTTCCCGGCAGACTCAATCTCTGAAGCTTTCTTT. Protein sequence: CASSFPADSISEAFF.

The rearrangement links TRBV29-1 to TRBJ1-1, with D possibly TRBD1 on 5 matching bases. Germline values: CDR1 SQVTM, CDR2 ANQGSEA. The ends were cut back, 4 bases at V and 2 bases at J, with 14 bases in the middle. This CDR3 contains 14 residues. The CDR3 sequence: CSVVGARLNTEAFF. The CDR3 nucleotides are TGCAGCGTTGTAGGGGCCCGTCTAAACACTGAAGCTTTCTTT.

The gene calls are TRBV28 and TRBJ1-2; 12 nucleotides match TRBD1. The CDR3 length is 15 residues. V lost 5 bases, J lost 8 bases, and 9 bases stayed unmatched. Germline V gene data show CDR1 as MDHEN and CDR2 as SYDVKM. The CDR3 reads CASSLRDRGLRGYTF. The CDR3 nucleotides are TGTGCCAGCAGTCTCCGGGACAGGGGGCTGAGGGGCTACACCTTC.

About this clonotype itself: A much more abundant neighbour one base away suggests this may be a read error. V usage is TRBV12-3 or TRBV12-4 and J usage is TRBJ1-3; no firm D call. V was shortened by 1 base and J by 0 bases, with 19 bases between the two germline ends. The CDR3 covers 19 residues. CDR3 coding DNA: TGTGCCAGCAGTTTAGGGAAAATCCAGTCTCCCTGCTCTGGAAACACCATATATTTT. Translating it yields CASSLGKIQSPCSGNTIYF.

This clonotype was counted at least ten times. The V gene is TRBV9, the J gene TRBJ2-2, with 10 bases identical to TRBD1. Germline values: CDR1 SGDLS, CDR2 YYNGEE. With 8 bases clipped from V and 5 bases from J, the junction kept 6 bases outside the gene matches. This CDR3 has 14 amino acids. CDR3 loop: CASRQGAKTGELFF. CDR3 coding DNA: TGTGCCAGTAGACAGGGGGCTAAAACCGGGGAGCTGTTTTTT.

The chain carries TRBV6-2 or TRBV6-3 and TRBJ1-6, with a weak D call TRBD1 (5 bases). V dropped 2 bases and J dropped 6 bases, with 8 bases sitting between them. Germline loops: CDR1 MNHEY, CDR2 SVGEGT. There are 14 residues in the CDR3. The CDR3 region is CASSYRDSNSPLHF. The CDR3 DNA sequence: TGTGCCAGCAGTTACAGGGACTCTAATTCACCCCTCCACTTT.